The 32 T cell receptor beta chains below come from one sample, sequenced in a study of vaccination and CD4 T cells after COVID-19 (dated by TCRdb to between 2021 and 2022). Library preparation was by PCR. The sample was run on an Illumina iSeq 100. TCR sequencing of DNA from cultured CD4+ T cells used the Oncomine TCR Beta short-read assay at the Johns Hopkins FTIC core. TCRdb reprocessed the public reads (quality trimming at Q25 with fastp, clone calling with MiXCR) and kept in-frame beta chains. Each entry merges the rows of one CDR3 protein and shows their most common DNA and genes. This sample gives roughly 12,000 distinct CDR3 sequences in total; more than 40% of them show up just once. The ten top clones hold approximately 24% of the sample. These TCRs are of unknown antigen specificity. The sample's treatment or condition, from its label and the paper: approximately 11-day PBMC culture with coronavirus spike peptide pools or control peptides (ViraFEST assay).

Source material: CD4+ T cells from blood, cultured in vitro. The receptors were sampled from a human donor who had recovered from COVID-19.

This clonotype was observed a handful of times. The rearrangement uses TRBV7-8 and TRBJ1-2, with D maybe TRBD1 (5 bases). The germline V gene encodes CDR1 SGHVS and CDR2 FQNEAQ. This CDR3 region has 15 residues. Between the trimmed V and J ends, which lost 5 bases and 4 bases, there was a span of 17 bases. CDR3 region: CASSRGRTGIYGYTF. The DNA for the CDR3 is TGTGCCAGCAGCCGGGGACGGACGGGAATCTATGGCTACACCTTC.

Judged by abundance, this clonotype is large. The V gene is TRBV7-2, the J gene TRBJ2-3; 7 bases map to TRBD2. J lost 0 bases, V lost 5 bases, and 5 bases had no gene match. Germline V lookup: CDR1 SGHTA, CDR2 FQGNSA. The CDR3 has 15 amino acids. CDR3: CASSRDYLSTDTQYF. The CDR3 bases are TGTGCCAGCAGCCGGGACTACCTAAGCACAGATACGCAGTATTTT.

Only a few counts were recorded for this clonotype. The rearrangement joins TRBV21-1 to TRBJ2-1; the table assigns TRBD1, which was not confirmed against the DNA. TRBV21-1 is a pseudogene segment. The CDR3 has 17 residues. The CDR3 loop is CASSESLRDRESNEQFF. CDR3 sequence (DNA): TGTGCCAGCAGCGAAAGCCTCCGGGACAGGGAAAGCAATGAGCAGTTCTTC.

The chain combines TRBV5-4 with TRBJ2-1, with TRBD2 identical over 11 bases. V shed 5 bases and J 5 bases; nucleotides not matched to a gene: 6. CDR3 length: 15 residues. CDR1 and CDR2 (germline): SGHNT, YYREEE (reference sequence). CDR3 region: CASSSGTSGNNEQFF. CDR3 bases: TGTGCCAGCAGTTCCGGGACTAGCGGCAACAATGAGCAGTTCTTC.

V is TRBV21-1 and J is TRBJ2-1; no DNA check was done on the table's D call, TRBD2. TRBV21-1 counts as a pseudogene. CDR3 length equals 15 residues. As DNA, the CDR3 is TGTGCCAGCACCATGACTAGCGGGGGGTTCAATGAGCAGTTCTTC. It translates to CASTMTSGGFNEQFF.

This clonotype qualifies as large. This chain's CDR3 is CASSLDLASNQPQHF. The CDR3 DNA follows: TGTGCCAGCAGCTTAGATCTGGCCAGCAATCAGCCCCAGCATTTT. This sequence joins TRBV7-2 and TRBJ1-5; D gene ambiguous. Per germline, CDR1 SGHTA and CDR2 FQGNSA. CDR3 length equals 15 residues. With 1 base removed from V and 1 base from J, the gap between germline ends came to 8 bases.

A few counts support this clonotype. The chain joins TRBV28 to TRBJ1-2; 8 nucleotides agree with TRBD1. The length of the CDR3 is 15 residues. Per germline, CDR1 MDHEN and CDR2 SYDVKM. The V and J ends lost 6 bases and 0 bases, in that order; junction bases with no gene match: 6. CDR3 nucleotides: TGTGCCAGCAGCCGCAGGGGGCGTGCTAACTATGGCTACACCTTC. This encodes CASSRRGRANYGYTF.

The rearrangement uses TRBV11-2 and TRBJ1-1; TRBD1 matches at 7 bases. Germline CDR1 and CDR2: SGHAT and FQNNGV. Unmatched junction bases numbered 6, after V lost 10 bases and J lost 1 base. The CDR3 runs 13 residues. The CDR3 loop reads CATTGQSNTEAFF. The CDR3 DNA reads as TGTGCCACCACGGGACAGTCGAACACTGAAGCTTTCTTT.

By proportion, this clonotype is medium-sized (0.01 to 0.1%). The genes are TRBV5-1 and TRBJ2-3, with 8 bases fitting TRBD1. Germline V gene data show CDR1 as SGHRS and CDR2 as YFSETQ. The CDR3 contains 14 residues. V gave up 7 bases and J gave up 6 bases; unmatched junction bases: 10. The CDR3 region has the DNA TGCGCCAGCGTCCAGGGGGCGCGTGGCGATACGCAGTATTTT. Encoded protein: CASVQGARGDTQYF.

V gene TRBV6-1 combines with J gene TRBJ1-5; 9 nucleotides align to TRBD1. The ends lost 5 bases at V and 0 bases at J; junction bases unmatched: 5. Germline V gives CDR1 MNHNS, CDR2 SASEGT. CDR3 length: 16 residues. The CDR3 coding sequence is TGTGCCAGCAGTACGAGGACAGGGGTTAGCAATCAGCCCCAGCATTTT. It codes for CASSTRTGVSNQPQHF.

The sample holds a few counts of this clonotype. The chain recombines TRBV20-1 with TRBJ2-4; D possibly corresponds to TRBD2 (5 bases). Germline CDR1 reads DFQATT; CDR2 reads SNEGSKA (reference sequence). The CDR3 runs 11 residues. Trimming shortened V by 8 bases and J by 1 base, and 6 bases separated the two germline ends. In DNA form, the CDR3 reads TGCAGTTGCGGGGCCAAAAACATTCAGTACTTC. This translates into CSCGAKNIQYF.

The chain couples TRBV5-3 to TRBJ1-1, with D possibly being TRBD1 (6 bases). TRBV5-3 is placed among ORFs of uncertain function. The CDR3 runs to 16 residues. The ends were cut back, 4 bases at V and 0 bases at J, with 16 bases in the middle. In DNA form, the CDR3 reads TGTGCCAGAAGCCACCGGGACATGGGGATGAACACTGAAGCTTTCTTT. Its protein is CARSHRDMGMNTEAFF.

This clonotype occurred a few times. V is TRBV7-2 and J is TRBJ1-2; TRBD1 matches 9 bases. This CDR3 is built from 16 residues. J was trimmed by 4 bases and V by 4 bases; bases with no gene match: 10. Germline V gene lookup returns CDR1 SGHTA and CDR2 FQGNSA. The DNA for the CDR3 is TGTGCCAGCAGCTCCGGAGGGACAGGGAGTATCTATGGCTACACCTTC. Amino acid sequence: CASSSGGTGSIYGYTF.

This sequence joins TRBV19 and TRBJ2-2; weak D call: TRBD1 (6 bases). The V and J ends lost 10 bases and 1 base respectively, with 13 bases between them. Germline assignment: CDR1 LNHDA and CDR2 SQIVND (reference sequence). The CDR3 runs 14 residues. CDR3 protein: CATSTGKNTGELFF. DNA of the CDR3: TGTGCCACCTCGACAGGAAAGAACACCGGGGAGCTGTTTTTT.

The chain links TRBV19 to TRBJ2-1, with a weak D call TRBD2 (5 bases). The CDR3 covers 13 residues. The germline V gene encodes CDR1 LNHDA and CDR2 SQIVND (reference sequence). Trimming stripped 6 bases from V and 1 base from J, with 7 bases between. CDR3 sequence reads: CASRSGSYNEQFF. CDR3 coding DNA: TGTGCCAGTAGAAGCGGATCCTACAATGAGCAGTTCTTC.

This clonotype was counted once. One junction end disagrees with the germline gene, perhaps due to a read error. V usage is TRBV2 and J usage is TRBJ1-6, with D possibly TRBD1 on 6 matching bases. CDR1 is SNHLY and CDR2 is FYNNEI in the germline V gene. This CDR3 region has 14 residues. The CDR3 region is CASSELRGNSSLHF. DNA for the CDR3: TGTGCCAGCAGTGAATTGAGGGGGAATTCATCCCTCCACTTT.

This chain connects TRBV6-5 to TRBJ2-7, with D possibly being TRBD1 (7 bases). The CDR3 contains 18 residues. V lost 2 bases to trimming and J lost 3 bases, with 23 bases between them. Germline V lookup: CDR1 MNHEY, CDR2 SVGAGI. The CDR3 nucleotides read TGTGCCAGCAGTTACCGAGGAGGGGGCTTCAGTTCTTACTACGAGCAGTACTTC. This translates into CASSYRGGGFSSYYEQYF.

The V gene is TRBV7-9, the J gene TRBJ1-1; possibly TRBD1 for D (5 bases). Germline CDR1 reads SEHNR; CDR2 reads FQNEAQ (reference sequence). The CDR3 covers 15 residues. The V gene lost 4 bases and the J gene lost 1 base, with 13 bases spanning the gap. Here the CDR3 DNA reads TGTGCCAGCAGCTCTACTCGTCAGGGGAACACTGAAGCTTTCTTT. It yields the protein CASSSTRQGNTEAFF.

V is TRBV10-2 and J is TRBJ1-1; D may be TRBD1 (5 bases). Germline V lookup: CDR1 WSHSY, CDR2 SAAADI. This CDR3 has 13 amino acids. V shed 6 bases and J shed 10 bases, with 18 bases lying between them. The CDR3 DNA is TGCGCCAGCAGCCGGGACTCCTGGGCCTCAGCTTTCTTT. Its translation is CASSRDSWASAFF.

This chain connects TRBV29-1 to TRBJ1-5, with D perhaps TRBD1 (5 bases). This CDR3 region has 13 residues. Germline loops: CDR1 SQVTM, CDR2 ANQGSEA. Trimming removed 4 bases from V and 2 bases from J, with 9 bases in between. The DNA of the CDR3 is TGCAGCGTTGTCGGGGACGGCAATCAGCCCCAGCATTTT. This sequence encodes CSVVGDGNQPQHF.

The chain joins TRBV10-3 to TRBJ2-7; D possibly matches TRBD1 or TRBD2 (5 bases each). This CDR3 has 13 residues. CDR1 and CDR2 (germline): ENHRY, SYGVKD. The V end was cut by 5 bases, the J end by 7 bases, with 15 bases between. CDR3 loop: CAISSRGLSEQYF. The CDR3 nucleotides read TGTGCCATCAGTAGCCGGGGCCTATCGGAGCAGTACTTC.

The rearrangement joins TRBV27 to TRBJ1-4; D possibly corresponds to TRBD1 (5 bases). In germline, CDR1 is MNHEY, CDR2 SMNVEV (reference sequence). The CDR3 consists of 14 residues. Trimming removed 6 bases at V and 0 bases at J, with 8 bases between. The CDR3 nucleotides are TGTGCCAGCAGGGGGACGGCAACTAATGAAAAACTGTTTTTT. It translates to CASRGTATNEKLFF. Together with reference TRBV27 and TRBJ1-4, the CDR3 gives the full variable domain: EAQVTQNPRYLITVTGKKLTVTCSQNMNHEYMSWYRQDPGLGLRQIYYSMNVEVTDKGDVPEGYKVSRKEKRNFPLILESPSPNQTSLYFCASRGTATNEKLFFGSGTQLSVL.

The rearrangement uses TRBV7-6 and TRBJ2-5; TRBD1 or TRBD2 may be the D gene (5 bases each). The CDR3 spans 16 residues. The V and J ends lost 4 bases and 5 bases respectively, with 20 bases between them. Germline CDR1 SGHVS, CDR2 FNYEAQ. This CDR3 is CASSSQGGGGLETQYF. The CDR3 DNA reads TGTGCCAGCAGCTCCCAGGGTGGCGGAGGTTTGGAGACCCAGTACTTC.

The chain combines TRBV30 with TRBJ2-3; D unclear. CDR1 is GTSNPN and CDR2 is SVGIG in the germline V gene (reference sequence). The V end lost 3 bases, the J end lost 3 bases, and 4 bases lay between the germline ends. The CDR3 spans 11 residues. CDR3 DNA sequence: TGTGCCTGGAGCCGTACAGATACGCAGTATTTT. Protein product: CAWSRTDTQYF.

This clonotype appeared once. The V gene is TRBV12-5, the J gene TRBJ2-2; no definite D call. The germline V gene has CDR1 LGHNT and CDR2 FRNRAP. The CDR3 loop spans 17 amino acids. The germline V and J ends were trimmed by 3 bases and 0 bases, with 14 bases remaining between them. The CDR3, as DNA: TGTGCTAGTGGTTTATCGATAGGAGCGTCGAACACCGGGGAGCTGTTTTTT. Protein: CASGLSIGASNTGELFF.

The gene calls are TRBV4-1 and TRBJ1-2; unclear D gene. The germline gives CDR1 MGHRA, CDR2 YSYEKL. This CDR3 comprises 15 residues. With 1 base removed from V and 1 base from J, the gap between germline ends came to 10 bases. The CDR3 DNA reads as TGCGCCAGCAGCCAAGTAGGCGACGGTAACTATGGCTACACCTTC. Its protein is CASSQVGDGNYGYTF.

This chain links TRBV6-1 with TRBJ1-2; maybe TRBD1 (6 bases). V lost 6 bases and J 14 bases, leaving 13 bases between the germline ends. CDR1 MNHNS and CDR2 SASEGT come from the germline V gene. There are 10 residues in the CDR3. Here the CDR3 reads CASRGTTSTF. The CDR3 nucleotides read TGTGCCAGCAGAGGGACAACCTCTACCTTC.

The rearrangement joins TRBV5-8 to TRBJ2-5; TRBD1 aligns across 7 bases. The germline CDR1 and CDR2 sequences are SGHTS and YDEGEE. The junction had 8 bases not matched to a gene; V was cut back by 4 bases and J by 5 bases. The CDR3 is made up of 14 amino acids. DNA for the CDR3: TGTGCCAGCAGCGGAAGACAGGGTCGGGAGACCCAGTACTTC. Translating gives CASSGRQGRETQYF.

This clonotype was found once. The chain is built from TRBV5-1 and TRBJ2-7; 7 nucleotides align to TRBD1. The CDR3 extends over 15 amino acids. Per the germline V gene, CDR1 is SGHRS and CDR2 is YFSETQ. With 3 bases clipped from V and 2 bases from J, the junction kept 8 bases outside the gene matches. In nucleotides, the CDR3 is TGCGCCAGCAGCTGGTCCCGGACAGGACCCTACGAGCAGTACTTC. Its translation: CASSWSRTGPYEQYF.

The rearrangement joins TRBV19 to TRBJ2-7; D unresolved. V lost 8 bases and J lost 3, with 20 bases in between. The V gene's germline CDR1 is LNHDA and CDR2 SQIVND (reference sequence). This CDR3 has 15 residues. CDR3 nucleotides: TGTGCCAGTTCAGAGAATAGGGTCCCTAGCTACGAGCAGTACTTC. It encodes CASSENRVPSYEQYF.

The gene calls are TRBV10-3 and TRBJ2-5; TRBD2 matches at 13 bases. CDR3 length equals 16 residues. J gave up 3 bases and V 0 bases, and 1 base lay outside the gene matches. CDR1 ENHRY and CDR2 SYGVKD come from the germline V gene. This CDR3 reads CAISESGTSGKETQYF. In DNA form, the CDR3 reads TGTGCCATCAGTGAGTCTGGGACTAGCGGGAAAGAGACCCAGTACTTC.

CDR3 region: CSAILSGVSYNEQFF. The CDR3 bases are TGCAGTGCTATCCTAAGCGGGGTTTCCTACAATGAGCAGTTCTTC. The V gene is TRBV20-1, the J gene TRBJ2-1; TRBD2 aligns across 7 bases. The V gene's germline CDR1 is DFQATT and CDR2 SNEGSKA (reference sequence). This CDR3 is built from 15 residues. J lost 1 base, V lost 4 bases, and 7 bases had no gene match.